What follows are 20 T cell receptor beta chains derived from one specimen sequenced in a study of blood T cell repertoires in COVID-19. Sequencing used immunoSEQ multiplex PCR; TCRdb keeps in-frame clones, though not all of them. The sample yields roughly 200,000 clones, around four fifths seen once. The source material was peripheral blood. The origin of the receptors is a woman aged 80 or older with COVID-19, enrolled during active disease.

The V call is TRBV29-1, the J call TRBJ1-1; D is possibly TRBD1 (6 bases). The length of the CDR3 is 12 residues. The germline V gene encodes CDR1 SQVTM and CDR2 ANQGSEA. Trimming took 6 bases from V and 3 from J, leaving 11 bases between them. CDR3 in DNA: TGCAGCGTAGCACAGGGATACACTGAAGCTTTCTTT. Translating it yields CSVAQGYTEAFF.

The rearrangement links TRBV9 to TRBJ1-3; 7 nucleotides line up with TRBD1. The CDR3 spans 15 residues. Germline V gene data show CDR1 as SGDLS and CDR2 as YYNGEE. The trim removed 4 bases at V and 0 bases at J, leaving 4 bases unmatched. DNA of the CDR3: TGTGCCAGCAGCCGGGACAGTGACTCTGGAAACACCATATATTTT. Translation: CASSRDSDSGNTIYF.

In this sample, this clone turned up a few times. The chain links TRBV7-3 to TRBJ2-1; 8 positions agree with TRBD2. The CDR3 has 15 residues. With 3 bases clipped from V and 2 bases from J, the junction kept 3 bases outside the gene matches. Germline V gives CDR1 SGHTA, CDR2 FQGTGA. The CDR3 region is CASSLAGGTYNEQFF. CDR3 sequence (DNA): TGTGCCAGCAGCTTGGCGGGGGGTACCTACAATGAGCAGTTCTTC.

The V call is TRBV5-1, the J call TRBJ2-1, with unresolved D. Germline CDR1 SGHRS, CDR2 YFSETQ. Trimming took off 4 bases at V and 0 bases at J, with 14 bases between the two ends. The CDR3 contains 16 residues. CDR3 nucleotides: TGCGCCAGCAGCCTGGAGACTTCCCTCTCCTACAATGAGCAGTTCTTC. Amino acid sequence: CASSLETSLSYNEQFF.

V is TRBV5-6 and J is TRBJ2-2; 9 bases align to TRBD1. Trimming cost V 4 bases and J 4 bases; bases outside gene matches: 8. The CDR3 is 16 residues long. Looked up from germline, CDR1 is SGHDT and CDR2 is YYEEEE. Written as DNA, the CDR3 is TGTGCCAGCAGCGCAGGGACAGGGAGTGGCACCGGGGAGCTGTTTTTT. As protein: CASSAGTGSGTGELFF.

This chain joins TRBV11-2 and TRBJ2-7; possibly TRBD2 for D (6 bases). The ends were cut back, 3 bases at V and 0 bases at J, with 12 bases in the middle. The CDR3 length is 15 residues. The germline gives CDR1 SGHAT, CDR2 FQNNGV. The CDR3 DNA is TGTGCCAGCAGCTTCAGTGGGGGGAGCTCCTACGAGCAGTACGTC. Protein: CASSFSGGSSYEQYV.

The chain links TRBV28 to TRBJ1-6; D is unclear. This CDR3 is 12 amino acids long. The ends were cut back, 3 bases at V and 7 bases at J, with 4 bases in the middle. Germline V gene lookup returns CDR1 MDHEN and CDR2 SYDVKM. The CDR3 here is CASSFVNSPLHF. CDR3 bases: TGTGCCAGCAGTTTCGTGAATTCACCCCTCCACTTT. Variable domain in full (rest from reference TRBV28 and TRBJ1-6): DVKVTQSSRYLVKRTGEKVFLECVQDMDHENMFWYRQDPGLGLRLIYFSYDVKMKEKGDIPEGYSVSREKKERFSLILESASTNQTSMYLCASSFVNSPLHFGNGTRLTVT.

This clone showed up just a few times. The chain joins TRBV19 to TRBJ1-2; D may be TRBD1 (6 bases). V dropped 8 bases and J dropped 5 bases, with 15 bases sitting between them. The CDR3 covers 13 residues. Germline V gene sequence: CDR1 LNHDA, CDR2 SQIVND (reference sequence). The CDR3: CASSRQEPYGYTF. CDR3 sequence (DNA): TGTGCCAGTTCCCGACAGGAGCCTTATGGCTACACCTTC.

The V and J genes are TRBV28 and TRBJ2-3; D unclear. Germline V lookup: CDR1 MDHEN, CDR2 SYDVKM. This CDR3 region has 14 residues. The germline V and J ends were trimmed by 2 bases and 3 bases, with 9 bases remaining between them. Written as DNA, the CDR3 is TGTGCCAGCAGTTTAGGGCAGCTGACAGATACGCAGTATTTT. Its protein is CASSLGQLTDTQYF.

The V gene is TRBV28, the J gene TRBJ1-4, with D unresolved. CDR3 length: 15 residues. Trimming cost V 6 bases and J 5 bases, with 16 bases left between them. In germline, CDR1 is MDHEN, CDR2 SYDVKM. CDR3 coding DNA: TGTGCCAGCAGCCCGGGTCTGTTTTCAAATGAAAAACTGTTTTTT. Protein product: CASSPGLFSNEKLFF.

The chain links TRBV2 to TRBJ2-5, with D possibly being TRBD2 (6 bases). Germline lookup yields CDR1 SNHLY and CDR2 FYNNEI. Trimming removed 9 bases from V and 5 bases from J, with 19 bases in between. The CDR3 is 14 amino acids. The CDR3 coding sequence is TGTGCCAGTGGCACGACAGCGGAGGGGGAGACCCAGTACTTC. Translation: CASGTTAEGETQYF.

The V call is TRBV6-5, the J call TRBJ1-3, with 8 bases matching TRBD1. The CDR3 length is 14 residues. Unmatched junction bases numbered 4, after V lost 5 bases and J lost 4 bases. Germline assignment: CDR1 MNHEY and CDR2 SVGAGI. CDR3 protein: CASSLDRAGNTIYF. For the CDR3, the DNA is TGTGCCAGCAGTCTGGACAGGGCCGGAAACACCATATATTTT.

The J gene is TRBJ2-2, the V gene TRBV11-3; 11 bases agree with TRBD1. The CDR3 runs 16 residues. Germline V gene sequence: CDR1 SGHNT, CDR2 YENEEA. Germline trimming cut 1 base from V and 2 bases from J; bases unmatched to any gene: 0. CDR3 nucleotides: TGTGCCAGCAGCTTAGGGACAGGGGGCAACACCGGGGAGCTGTTTTTT. It encodes CASSLGTGGNTGELFF.

The genes are TRBV5-1 and TRBJ2-3, with 8 bases matching TRBD2. The CDR3 is made up of 14 amino acids. Germline V gene lookup returns CDR1 SGHRS and CDR2 YFSETQ. The ends lost 9 bases at V and 2 bases at J; junction bases unmatched: 8. The CDR3 DNA reads TGCGCCACCACCTTCGGGGGGGCCACAGATACGCAGTATTTT. This gives the protein CATTFGGATDTQYF.

V and J are TRBV3-1 (or the pseudogene TRBV3-2) and TRBJ2-3; TRBD2 matches at 8 bases. The ends lost 4 bases at V and 2 bases at J; junction bases unmatched: 8. CDR1 is LGHDT and CDR2 is YNNKEL in the germline V gene (reference sequence). There are 16 residues in the CDR3. CDR3 sequence reads: CASSPGERGSTDTQYF. CDR3 nucleotides: TGTGCCAGCAGCCCCGGGGAGCGGGGGTCCACAGATACGCAGTATTTT.

The chain recombines TRBV19 with TRBJ1-2; 7 positions agree with TRBD1. Germline CDR1 LNHDA, CDR2 SQIVND (reference sequence). This CDR3 spans 13 amino acids. The trim removed 0 bases at V and 12 bases at J, leaving 7 bases unmatched. The CDR3 here is CASSIDRGSLHTF. The CDR3 coding sequence is TGTGCCAGTAGTATAGACAGGGGGTCCTTACACACCTTC.

V and J are TRBV19 and TRBJ1-3, with 9 bases that match TRBD1. The CDR3 has 15 amino acids. The germline gives CDR1 LNHDA, CDR2 SQIVND (reference sequence). Trimming removed 6 bases from V and 1 base from J; junction bases left unmatched: 4. The CDR3 nucleotides are TGTGCCAGTAGGACACAGGGGGCGTCTGGAAACACCATATATTTT. It specifies CASRTQGASGNTIYF.

The chain has TRBV28 and TRBJ2-1; 7 bases agree with TRBD2. The J segment lost 5 bases and the V segment lost 3 bases, leaving 1 base of the junction unmatched. From germline, CDR1 is MDHEN and CDR2 SYDVKM. The CDR3 has 13 residues. The CDR3 bases are TGTGCCAGCAGTTTTGGGAGGGACAATGAGCAGTTCTTC. The encoded protein is CASSFGRDNEQFF.

V and J are TRBV29-1 and TRBJ1-2; unclear D gene. The germline V gene encodes CDR1 SQVTM and CDR2 ANQGSEA. The CDR3 covers 11 residues. Trimming shortened V by 3 bases and J by 8 bases, and 10 bases separated the two germline ends. This chain's CDR3 is CSVDVPGGYTF. The CDR3, as DNA: TGCAGCGTTGATGTGCCCGGGGGCTACACCTTC.

Only a few counts were recorded for this clone. This sequence joins TRBV3-1 (or the pseudogene TRBV3-2) and TRBJ1-4; 8 nucleotides agree with TRBD1. Looked up from germline, CDR1 is LGHDT and CDR2 is YNNKEL (reference sequence). The CDR3 is made up of 14 amino acids. J lost 10 bases, V lost 3 bases, and 7 bases had no gene match. As DNA, the CDR3 is TGTGCCAGCAGCCAGACGGACAGGGCAGCAAAACTGTTTTTT. Its translation is CASSQTDRAAKLFF.